This T cell receptor (beta chain) appears in the sequencing data of a study of PD-1 blockade in classical Hodgkin lymphoma. The study, taken as a whole, reports: Complete responders showed a baseline diversity that resembled the diversity of newly diagnosed patients. Nivolumab initiated under 1 year post-ASCT led to patient exclusion. TCR diversity in CD4+, not CD8+, cells rose significantly by C4D1. A reduction in baseline TCR diversity was reportedly seen in newly diagnosed patients relative to healthy donors.

There was relapse after autologous stem cell transplantation in every patient, and there was variation in brentuximab vedotin exposure. Only a few counts were recorded for this clone. Its specificity is not known. Germline assignment: CDR1 KGHSH and CDR2 LQKENI. This CDR3 spans 12 amino acids. With V trimmed by 8 bases and J by 6 bases, 5 bases remained unmatched. Using immunoSEQ multiplex PCR, the repertoire was profiled, and TCRdb retains in-frame clones only, with some absent. The sample records about 42,000 clones, 70% to 80% being singletons. The chain couples TRBV18 to TRBJ2-3, with 7 bases aligning to TRBD2. This TCR was sampled from a human donor with classical Hodgkin lymphoma. Sequenced material: peripheral blood mononuclear cells (PBMCs), taken at baseline. CDR3 DNA: TGTGCCAGCCAGAGCGGGGAGGATACGCAGTATTTT. Translated, it gives CASQSGEDTQYF.